A single T cell receptor beta chain is shown here with its context. These data belong to a study of blood T cell repertoires in COVID-19. About the research overall: Sites across the United States, Italy and Spain contributed samples from acute and convalescent COVID-19. PBMCs, B-cell-depleted T cells, or T cells provided the cDNA or gDNA that made up the material.

Original processing methods: Estimates of nucleated cell counts were drawn from the amplification of reference gene primers. This table comes from immunoSEQ multiplex PCR, and its TCRdb copy is limited to in-frame clones, with some not included. Clone size and the V and J calls come from that table; the DNA yielded D and trimming. The data hold around 31,000 clones, with 75% to 90% observed a single time. V was cut by 3 bases and J by 1 base, with 8 bases left in between. CDR1 is MGHRA and CDR2 is YSYEKL in the germline V gene. The CDR3 runs to 14 residues. The V call is TRBV4-1, the J call TRBJ2-3; D perhaps matches TRBD2 (6 bases). This receptor was taken from a man in his sixties with acute or convalescent COVID-19. What was sequenced was peripheral blood. The CDR3 DNA follows: TGCGCCAGCAGCCAGCGGGATGGCACAGATACGCAGTATTTT. Encoded protein: CASSQRDGTDTQYF.